This TCR beta chain was observed in a study of beta chain features in type 1 diabetes. This clone came up a few times. The whole isolated RNA underwent reverse transcription, so sequencing captured expressed TCRB transcripts. Measured with immunoSEQ multiplex PCR; TCRdb has only the in-frame clones, and not every one. The sample has 300,000 or so clones; 8% are singletons. This TCR came from a woman aged 18-29 years in good health. What was sequenced was central memory CD4+ T cells from blood.

Here the CDR3 reads CASSQQGETQYF. The CDR3 bases are TGTGCCAGCAGTCAACAGGGGGAGACCCAGTACTTC. The chain combines TRBV6-6 with TRBJ2-5; TRBD1 agrees at 7 bases. Unmatched junction bases numbered 2, after V lost 5 bases and J lost 5 bases. Germline V gene lookup returns CDR1 MNHNY and CDR2 SVGAGI (reference sequence). CDR3 length: 12 amino acids.